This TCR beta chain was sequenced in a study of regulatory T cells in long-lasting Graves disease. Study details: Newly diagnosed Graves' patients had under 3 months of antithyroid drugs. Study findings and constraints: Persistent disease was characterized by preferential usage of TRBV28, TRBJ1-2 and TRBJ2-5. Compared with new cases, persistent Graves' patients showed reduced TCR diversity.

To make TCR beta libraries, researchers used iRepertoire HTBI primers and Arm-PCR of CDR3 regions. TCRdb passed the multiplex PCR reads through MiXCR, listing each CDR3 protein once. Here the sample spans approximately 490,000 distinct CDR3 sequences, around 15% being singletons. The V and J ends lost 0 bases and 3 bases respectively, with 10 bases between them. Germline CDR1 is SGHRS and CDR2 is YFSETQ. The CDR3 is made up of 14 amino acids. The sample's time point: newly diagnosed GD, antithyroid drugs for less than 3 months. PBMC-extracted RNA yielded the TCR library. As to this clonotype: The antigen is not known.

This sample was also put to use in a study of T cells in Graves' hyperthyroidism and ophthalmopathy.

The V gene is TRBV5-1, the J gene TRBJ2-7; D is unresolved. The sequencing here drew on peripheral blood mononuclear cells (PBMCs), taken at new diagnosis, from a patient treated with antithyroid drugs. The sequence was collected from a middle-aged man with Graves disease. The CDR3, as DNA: TGCGCCAGCAGCTTGGGAAGGCACCTCTACGAGCAGTACTTC. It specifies CASSLGRHLYEQYF.